A selection of T cell receptor beta chains follows, all from one sample in a study of CD8+ T cells in alopecia areata. The assay was immunoSEQ multiplex PCR, and TCRdb's table has in-frame clones only and misses some. The sample lists about 210,000 clones, 64% occurring once. The source material was CD4+ T cells sorted from blood, sampled at week 4, from a patient treated with tofacitinib. The receptor source for this set is a human donor with alopecia areata. Both conserved end residues are part of each CDR3. The D gene is left open where the match is weak. For some rows the clone size is stated as once, few or many, or as a class when expanded; others skip it.

j_call: TRBJ2-1; v_call: TRBV14; d_call: .; clone_size: .; cdr3_nt: TGTGCCAGCACCAAAGGCCCCTACAATGAGCAGTTCTTC; cdr3_aa: CASTKGPYNEQFF
j_call: TRBJ2-4; v_call: TRBV7-2; d_call: .; clone_size: .; cdr3_nt: TGTGCCAGCAGCCAGGTTGGCATTCAGTACTTC; cdr3_aa: CASSQVGIQYF
j_call: TRBJ1-6; v_call: TRBV25-1; d_call: TRBD1; clone_size: .; cdr3_nt: TGTGCCAGCAGTGAGGGTAGCTTGTGGACAGGTGGTATGACCCTCCACTTT; cdr3_aa: CASSEGSLWTGGMTLHF
j_call: TRBJ2-1; v_call: TRBV6-5; d_call: TRBD2; clone_size: once; cdr3_nt: TGTGCCAGCAGTCCCTGGACTAGCTACAATGAGCAGTTCTTC; cdr3_aa: CASSPWTSYNEQFF
j_call: TRBJ1-2; v_call: TRBV29-1; d_call: .; clone_size: few; cdr3_nt: TGCAGCGTTCCGGGGGGAGACCACTATGGCTACACCTTC; cdr3_aa: CSVPGGDHYGYTF
j_call: TRBJ2-1; v_call: TRBV11-2; d_call: TRBD1; clone_size: .; cdr3_nt: TGTGCCAGCAGCTTACTCACAAACAGGGGACGTAGGAATGAGCAGTTCTTC; cdr3_aa: CASSLLTNRGRRNEQFF
j_call: TRBJ2-2; v_call: TRBV6-6; d_call: .; clone_size: .; cdr3_nt: TGTGCCAGCAGCCACACCGGGGAGCTGTTTTTT; cdr3_aa: CASSHTGELFF
j_call: TRBJ2-7; v_call: TRBV30; d_call: .; clone_size: .; cdr3_nt: TGTGCCTGGACCCTACAGGGTTACGAGCAGTACTTC; cdr3_aa: CAWTLQGYEQYF
j_call: TRBJ2-7; v_call: TRBV9; d_call: .; clone_size: few; cdr3_nt: TGTGCCAGCAGCTTGTTTTTGACCCCCTCCGAGCAGTACTTC; cdr3_aa: CASSLFLTPSEQYF
j_call: TRBJ1-4; v_call: TRBV4-3; d_call: TRBD1; clone_size: .; cdr3_nt: TGCGCCAGCAGCCAAGAGTCCCAGAGGACAGGGCGGGAAAAACTGTTTTTT; cdr3_aa: CASSQESQRTGREKLFF
j_call: TRBJ1-6; v_call: TRBV5-6; d_call: TRBD1; clone_size: few; cdr3_nt: TGTGCCAGCAGTAGGGACAGGGAAAATTCACCCCTCCACTTT; cdr3_aa: CASSRDRENSPLHF
j_call: TRBJ2-1; v_call: TRBV11-1; d_call: TRBD2; clone_size: once; cdr3_nt: TGTGCCAGCAGCGTCCTAGCGGGGGCCTACAATGAGCAGTTCTTC; cdr3_aa: CASSVLAGAYNEQFF
j_call: TRBJ2-5; v_call: TRBV7-9; d_call: TRBD2; clone_size: few; cdr3_nt: TGTGCCAGCAGCCGCGGACTAGCGGGGGGTAGCCAAGAGACCCAGTACTTC; cdr3_aa: CASSRGLAGGSQETQYF
j_call: TRBJ2-7; v_call: TRBV5-1; d_call: .; clone_size: few; cdr3_nt: TGCGCCAGCAGCCTCGGGGCAGCTTACAATTACGAGCAGTACTTC; cdr3_aa: CASSLGAAYNYEQYF
j_call: TRBJ1-5; v_call: TRBV7-9; d_call: TRBD1; clone_size: .; cdr3_nt: TGTGCCAGCAGCCCATCCCGACAGGGGAATCAGCCCCAGCATTTT; cdr3_aa: CASSPSRQGNQPQHF
j_call: TRBJ1-2; v_call: TRBV7-9; d_call: .; clone_size: .; cdr3_nt: TGTGCCAGCAGCTTCGGGACAAACTATGGCTACACCTTC; cdr3_aa: CASSFGTNYGYTF
j_call: TRBJ2-7; v_call: TRBV29-1; d_call: TRBD1; clone_size: .; cdr3_nt: TGCAGCGTTGCCCGGGACAGGGTGTTCTACGAGCAGTACTTC; cdr3_aa: CSVARDRVFYEQYF
j_call: TRBJ1-3; v_call: TRBV4-3; d_call: .; clone_size: .; cdr3_nt: TGCGCCAGCAGCCACGACTACGGGGTCTCTGGAAACACCATATATTTT; cdr3_aa: CASSHDYGVSGNTIYF
j_call: TRBJ2-7; v_call: TRBV14; d_call: TRBD1; clone_size: .; cdr3_nt: TGTGCCAGCAGCCAATGGACAGGGGGAAGGTACGAGCAGTACTTC; cdr3_aa: CASSQWTGGRYEQYF
j_call: TRBJ2-1; v_call: TRBV25-1; d_call: .; clone_size: few; cdr3_nt: TGTGCCAGCAGTGATCCCAATGACAGGGAGCAGTTCTTC; cdr3_aa: CASSDPNDREQFF
j_call: TRBJ1-6; v_call: TRBV30; d_call: .; clone_size: few; cdr3_nt: TGTGCCTGGAGTAGGGGAACGAGTTCACCCCTCCACTTT; cdr3_aa: CAWSRGTSSPLHF
j_call: TRBJ1-2; v_call: TRBV15; d_call: TRBD1; clone_size: .; cdr3_nt: TGTGCCACCAGCAGAGATCGAGACAGGGCAGCTCATGGCTACACCTTC; cdr3_aa: CATSRDRDRAAHGYTF
j_call: TRBJ2-1; v_call: TRBV5-6; d_call: TRBD2; clone_size: few; cdr3_nt: TGTGCCAGCAGCCCCGTGGTGAGCGGGGGTTACAATGAGCAGTTCTTC; cdr3_aa: CASSPVVSGGYNEQFF
j_call: TRBJ1-2; v_call: TRBV5-4; d_call: TRBD1; clone_size: .; cdr3_nt: TGTGCCAGCAGCGAGGGACAGTGGGGCTACACCTTC; cdr3_aa: CASSEGQWGYTF
j_call: TRBJ2-5; v_call: TRBV15; d_call: .; clone_size: .; cdr3_nt: TGTGCCGTGAGGAGTACCGTAATGAGGACCCAGTACTTC; cdr3_aa: CAVRSTVMRTQYF
j_call: TRBJ1-1; v_call: TRBV20-1; d_call: .; clone_size: .; cdr3_nt: TGCAGGGCGGGACGAAACACTGAAGCTTTCTTT; cdr3_aa: CRAGRNTEAFF
j_call: TRBJ1-1; v_call: TRBV30; d_call: .; clone_size: .; cdr3_nt: TGTGCCTGGGCGTACGGAGCGGACACTGAAGCTTTCTTT; cdr3_aa: CAWAYGADTEAFF
j_call: TRBJ2-7; v_call: TRBV27; d_call: TRBD2; clone_size: .; cdr3_nt: TGTGCCAGCAGTTCTTTGGGACTAGCCTCCTACGAGCAGTACTTC; cdr3_aa: CASSSLGLASYEQYF
j_call: TRBJ2-1; v_call: TRBV2; d_call: .; clone_size: few; cdr3_nt: TGTGCCAGCAGTGCGGAGGGCGGGAATGAGCAGTTCTTC; cdr3_aa: CASSAEGGNEQFF
j_call: TRBJ1-1; v_call: TRBV7-9; d_call: .; clone_size: few; cdr3_nt: TGTGCCAGCGCCCCGGAGTACGGGACCCCCCAAGGGACTGAAGCTTTCTTT; cdr3_aa: CASAPEYGTPQGTEAFF
j_call: TRBJ2-7; v_call: TRBV30; d_call: TRBD1; clone_size: .; cdr3_nt: TGTGCCTGGAGTGGAATCCGACAGGGGCTAAACTACGAGCAGTACTTC; cdr3_aa: CAWSGIRQGLNYEQYF
j_call: TRBJ2-7; v_call: TRBV6-5; d_call: .; clone_size: few; cdr3_nt: TGTGCCAGCAGTTACTCAGTATCCGAGCAGTACTTC; cdr3_aa: CASSYSVSEQYF
j_call: TRBJ2-7; v_call: TRBV13; d_call: .; clone_size: few; cdr3_nt: TGTGCCAGCAGGGGCCGGGGGCTCAGCTACGAGCAGTACTTC; cdr3_aa: CASRGRGLSYEQYF
j_call: TRBJ2-4; v_call: TRBV30; d_call: .; clone_size: few; cdr3_nt: TGTGCCTGGAGTGGTGCAGGGGCAAACATTCAGTACTTC; cdr3_aa: CAWSGAGANIQYF
j_call: TRBJ1-5; v_call: TRBV29-1; d_call: .; clone_size: .; cdr3_nt: TGCAGCGTTGAAGAAGTGGAGGGGTCGGCCCAGCATTTT; cdr3_aa: CSVEEVEGSAQHF
j_call: TRBJ1-5; v_call: TRBV5-1; d_call: .; clone_size: .; cdr3_nt: TGCGCCAGCAGCTTGAGTGGGGATACTAATCAGCCCCAGCATTTT; cdr3_aa: CASSLSGDTNQPQHF
j_call: TRBJ1-1; v_call: TRBV29-1; d_call: TRBD1; clone_size: few; cdr3_nt: TGCAGCGTTCTAGACAGGGTGAACACTGAAGCTTTCTTT; cdr3_aa: CSVLDRVNTEAFF
j_call: TRBJ1-4; v_call: TRBV4-3; d_call: TRBD1; clone_size: .; cdr3_nt: TGCGCCAGCAGCCAAGACAGGGGGCGTAGTGAAAAACTGTTTTTT; cdr3_aa: CASSQDRGRSEKLFF
j_call: TRBJ1-1; v_call: TRBV7-9; d_call: .; clone_size: .; cdr3_nt: TGTGCCAGCAGCTTACTGAACACTGAAGCTTTCTTT; cdr3_aa: CASSLLNTEAFF
j_call: TRBJ2-1; v_call: TRBV11-2; d_call: TRBD2; clone_size: few; cdr3_nt: TGTGCCAGCAGCTCCCGCCGGGGGGGTTACAATGAGCAGTTCTTC; cdr3_aa: CASSSRRGGYNEQFF
j_call: TRBJ1-2; v_call: TRBV11-3; d_call: .; clone_size: .; cdr3_nt: TGTGCCAGCAGCTTGGGGCAGCCCTATGGCTACACCTTC; cdr3_aa: CASSLGQPYGYTF
j_call: TRBJ2-5; v_call: TRBV6-5; d_call: .; clone_size: .; cdr3_nt: TGTGCCAGCACCCCCGACCCGGCAGAGACCCAGTACTTC; cdr3_aa: CASTPDPAETQYF
j_call: TRBJ1-1; v_call: TRBV30; d_call: .; clone_size: .; cdr3_nt: TGTGCCTGGGTCCGGGGTGAAGCTTTCTTT; cdr3_aa: CAWVRGEAFF
j_call: TRBJ1-5; v_call: TRBV2; d_call: .; clone_size: .; cdr3_nt: TGTGCCAGCTCAGCTCACGGGGGGGGTAACGATCAGCCCCAGCATTTT; cdr3_aa: CASSAHGGGNDQPQHF
j_call: TRBJ1-2; v_call: TRBV4-1; d_call: .; clone_size: .; cdr3_nt: TGCGCCAGCAGCCAACATGAGGCAACAGCTAACTATGGCTACACCTTC; cdr3_aa: CASSQHEATANYGYTF